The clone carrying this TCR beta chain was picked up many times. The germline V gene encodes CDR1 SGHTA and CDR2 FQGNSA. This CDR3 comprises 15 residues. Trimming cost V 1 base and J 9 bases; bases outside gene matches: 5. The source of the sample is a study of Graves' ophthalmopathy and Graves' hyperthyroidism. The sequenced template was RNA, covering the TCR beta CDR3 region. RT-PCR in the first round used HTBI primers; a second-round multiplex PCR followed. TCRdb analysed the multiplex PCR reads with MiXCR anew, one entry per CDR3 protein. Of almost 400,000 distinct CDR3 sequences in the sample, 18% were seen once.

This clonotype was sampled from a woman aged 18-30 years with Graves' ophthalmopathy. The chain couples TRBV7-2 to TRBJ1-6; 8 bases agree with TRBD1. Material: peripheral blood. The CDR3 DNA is TGTGCCAGCAGCTTAGTCGGACAGGGTCGTTCACCCCTCCACTTT. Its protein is CASSLVGQGRSPLHF.